Sequencing of this TCR beta chain was carried out in a study of T cells in Graves' hyperthyroidism and ophthalmopathy. Whole-study findings and limits: Ophthalmopathy, which appeared later, was predicted by the model a median about 5.9 months before onset.

A remark on this clonotype: Its antigen is not known.

Looked up from germline, CDR1 is KGHDR and CDR2 is SFDVKD. The CDR3 spans 16 residues. With 4 bases removed from V and 1 base from J, the gap between germline ends came to 14 bases. RNA transcripts served as the template for amplifying TCR beta CDR3 regions. Researchers ran a first-round RT-PCR on the TCR CDR3 using the HTBI primer set. Each CDR3 protein is one row after TCRdb ran MiXCR on the multiplex PCR reads. This sample has roughly 330,000 distinct CDR3 sequences, with 16% found just once. The sequenced material came from blood. This TCR came from a man under 40 with Graves' hyperthyroidism. The genes are TRBV24-1 and TRBJ2-3, with D possibly TRBD2 on 7 matching bases. CDR3 coding DNA: TGTGCCACCAGTGACCCCGGGGGGCTGCGCACAGATACGCAGTATTTT. Residues: CATSDPGGLRTDTQYF.